This TCR beta chain was identified in a study of shared clonotypes between healthy human individuals. A word on this clone: Its antigen is not known.

Clones were read by immunoSEQ multiplex PCR, and TCRdb kept only the in-frame ones, dropping some. Of approximately 1.5 million clones listed, just under 99% are singletons. Study-wide results and caveats: Only blood underwent sampling, and tissue repertoires likely differ. Among several donors, roughly 5.5% of naive CD4 clonotypes were found in common. Generation of non-shared clonotypes was less probable than generation of clonotypes shared by all four donors. It was anticipated that sequencing depth would influence how many clonotypes donors shared.

The clonotype was recovered from a man aged 25-40 years in good health. Sequenced material: naive CD4+ T cells sorted from blood. Sample subset: CD45RA+ positively selected.

The CDR3 loop is CASSTGTINYGYTF. For the CDR3, the DNA is TGTGCCAGCAGCACCGGGACGATCAACTATGGCTACACCTTC. The chain recombines TRBV13 with TRBJ1-2, with D possibly being TRBD1 (5 bases). The CDR3 extends over 14 amino acids. Trimming stripped 5 bases from V and 2 bases from J, with 12 bases between. Germline CDR1 is PRHDT and CDR2 is FYEKMQ (reference sequence). Full variable domain (rest looked up from reference TRBV13 and TRBJ1-2): AAGVIQSPRHLIKEKRETATLKCYPIPRHDTVYWYQQGPGQDPQFLISFYEKMQSDKGSIPDRFSAQQFSDYHSELNMSSLELGDSALYFCASSTGTINYGYTFGSGTRLTVV.